The clone carrying this TCR beta chain was detected only a few times. V was cut by 6 bases and J by 4 bases, with 13 bases left in between. The length of the CDR3 is 14 residues. The data derive from a study of T cell repertoires in aging, cancer and after chemotherapy. TCR beta rearrangements were amplified from peripheral blood genomic DNA. A mixed TRB-A/B primer pool amplified rearranged TRB by multiplex touch-down PCR. TCRdb processed the multiplex PCR reads anew with MiXCR; each CDR3 protein has one entry. The sample holds about 9,800 distinct CDR3 sequences, 30% to 45% seen once. Sequenced: blood. The chain employs TRBV12-3 or TRBV12-4 and TRBJ2-1; weak D call: TRBD1 (5 bases). This TCR came from a human donor in good health. CDR3 residues: CASRLTQGYNEQFF. The CDR3 DNA is TGTGCCAGCAGACTTACCCAGGGTTACAATGAGCAGTTCTTC.